The present TCR beta chain was sequenced within a study of blood T cells in healthy people across ages. General study results and limits: When set beside aged donors, long-lived donors presented more naive CD4+ cells and higher diversity. Total diversity from one million sequenced T cells was likely underestimated. While age rose, TCR beta diversity per million T cells dropped in a roughly linear way.

On this clonotype: Its antigen is currently unknown.

Primed by a sample-barcoded 5' primer and a J-beta primer mix, a second PCR proceeded for roughly 6 to 12 cycles. At least 3 million CDR3-containing paired-end reads were obtained per sample. TCRdb re-derived calls from the 5' RACE reads in MiXCR, one entry per CDR3 protein. This sample carries about 1,000,000 distinct CDR3 sequences, roughly 45% of them seen once, and the ten largest clones take 18%. Sequences were obtained from blood. The origin of this receptor is a woman in her sixties or seventies in good health.

The CDR3 DNA reads TGCAGTGCTAAACGACTGGGACTGAGGGAGACCCAGTACTTC. Its translation is CSAKRLGLRETQYF. V and J are TRBV20-1 and TRBJ2-5; the D gene is possibly TRBD2 (6 bases). Trimming removed 4 bases at V and 5 bases at J, with 17 bases between. The CDR3 runs to 14 residues. Germline V gene sequence: CDR1 DFQATT, CDR2 SNEGSKA (reference sequence).